These 22 T cell receptor beta chains share one sample of origin, sequenced in a study of vaccination and CD4 T cells after COVID-19. Once obtained from cultured CD4+ T cells, the DNA was sequenced using the Oncomine TCR Beta short-read assay. TCRdb independently ran MiXCR on the PCR reads; one entry per CDR3 protein. The table has 9,500 to 15,000 distinct CDR3 sequences, around two fifths seen once. Sample treatment: roughly 10-day PBMC culture with coronavirus spike peptide pools or control peptides (ViraFEST assay). These receptors are not linked to any known antigen. The sequenced material came from cultured CD4+ T cells from blood. The source is a human donor with COVID-19.

This chain uses TRBV27 with TRBJ2-7, with TRBD2 as a possible D gene (6 bases). The V gene's germline CDR1 is MNHEY and CDR2 SMNVEV (reference sequence). Trimming cost V 6 bases and J 0 bases, with 15 bases left between them. The CDR3 consists of 15 residues. The CDR3 DNA is TGTGCCAGCAGGACGTGGGGGGTCCGCTCCTACGAGCAGTACTTC. Protein sequence: CASRTWGVRSYEQYF.

Sample share makes this clonotype medium-sized. The chain employs TRBV19 and TRBJ2-7; 10 bases fit TRBD1. Germline V lookup: CDR1 LNHDA, CDR2 SQIVND (reference sequence). With V trimmed by 3 bases and J by 7 bases, 12 bases remained unmatched. The CDR3 consists of 16 residues. The CDR3 bases are TGTGCCAGTAGTATGGCCGGGACAGGGGCCTACGGAGAGCAGTACTTC. Amino acid sequence: CASSMAGTGAYGEQYF. Full variable domain (missing parts from reference TRBV19 and TRBJ2-7): DGGITQSPKYLFRKEGQNVTLSCEQNLNHDAMYWYRQDPGQGLRLIYYSQIVNDFQKGDIAEGYSVSREKKESFPLTVTSAQKNPTAFYLCASSMAGTGAYGEQYFGPGTRLTVT.

The rearrangement joins TRBV7-8 to TRBJ2-5; D perhaps matches TRBD1 (6 bases). V lost 7 bases to trimming and J lost 5 bases, with 23 bases between them. The CDR3 is 16 residues long. Germline V CDR1 and CDR2: SGHVS, FQNEAQ. The CDR3 nucleotides are TGTGCCAGCAACCCGATCACAGGGCGCCGGAGGGAGACCCAGTACTTC. The encoded protein is CASNPITGRRRETQYF.

The table lists this clonotype with a few counts. The chain couples TRBV6-1 to TRBJ1-2; the D is unclear. Germline assignment: CDR1 MNHNS and CDR2 SASEGT. This CDR3 spans 14 amino acids. Trimming took off 9 bases at V and 2 bases at J, with 16 bases between the two ends. DNA for the CDR3: TGTGCCAGAAACGACGGATACTTAAACTATGGCTACACCTTC. This codes for CARNDGYLNYGYTF.

In its sample, this clonotype was seen a few times. The rearrangement links TRBV7-2 to TRBJ1-5, with a possible D match to TRBD1 (5 bases). The V end was cut by 5 bases, the J end by 4 bases, with 15 bases between. CDR1 is SGHTA, CDR2 FQGNSA, per germline. CDR3 size: 15 residues. Written as DNA, the CDR3 is TGTGCCAGCAGCGCCCCGGGACGGATAAATCAGCCCCAGCATTTT. Protein product: CASSAPGRINQPQHF. The whole variable domain, filled in from reference TRBV7-2 and TRBJ1-5, reads GAGVSQSPSNKVTEKGKDVELRCDPISGHTALYWYRQSLGQGLEFLIYFQGNSAPDKSGLPSDRFSAERTGGSVSTLTIQRTQQEDSAVYLCASSAPGRINQPQHFGDGTRLSIL.

The chain joins TRBV12-3 or TRBV12-4 to TRBJ1-5, with a possible D match to TRBD1 (5 bases). V shed 6 bases and J shed 8 bases, with 17 bases lying between them. The CDR3 is made up of 14 amino acids. CDR3 residues: CASSHGTPKEPQHF. CDR3 coding DNA: TGTGCCAGCAGCCACGGGACCCCCAAGGAGCCCCAGCATTTT.

This clonotype was recorded only once. This sequence joins TRBV7-8 and TRBJ2-3, with TRBD2 identical over 7 bases. Trimming removed 0 bases from V and 0 bases from J; junction bases left unmatched: 6. The CDR3 has 17 amino acids. Germline CDR1 is SGHVS and CDR2 is FQNEAQ. CDR3 residues: CASSLAWGLSSTDTQYF. In nucleotides, the CDR3 is TGTGCCAGCAGCTTAGCTTGGGGACTAAGTAGCACAGATACGCAGTATTTT.

The chain carries TRBV6-1 and TRBJ2-7; the D gene could be TRBD1 or TRBD2 (5 bases each). Trimming cost V 3 bases and J 2 bases, with 5 bases left between them. The CDR3 length is 12 residues. Germline V gene lookup returns CDR1 MNHNS and CDR2 SASEGT. This CDR3 reads CASSEGAYEQYF. The CDR3 nucleotides are TGTGCCAGCAGTGAGGGGGCCTACGAGCAGTACTTC.

The chain is built from TRBV6-2 or TRBV6-3 and TRBJ2-2; D perhaps matches TRBD1 (6 bases). The V gene's germline CDR1 is MNHEY and CDR2 SVGEGT. V lost 10 bases, J lost 0 bases, and 9 bases lay in between. The CDR3 totals 13 residues. In nucleotides, the CDR3 is TGTGCCACCAAGGGGGCGAACACCGGGGAGCTGTTTTTT. Protein sequence: CATKGANTGELFF.

V gene TRBV6-1 combines with J gene TRBJ2-1; D tentatively fits TRBD1 or TRBD2 (5 bases each). The CDR3 covers 15 residues. Looked up from germline, CDR1 is MNHNS and CDR2 is SASEGT. V dropped 3 bases and J dropped 10 bases, with 19 bases sitting between them. The CDR3 loop is CASSDVLGREGEQFF. CDR3 nucleotide sequence: TGTGCCAGCAGTGATGTATTGGGGCGTGAGGGAGAGCAGTTCTTC.

The gene calls are TRBV12-3 or TRBV12-4 and TRBJ1-1, with 7 positions matching TRBD1. Germline trimming cut 4 bases from V and 0 bases from J; bases unmatched to any gene: 5. The CDR3 runs to 15 residues. The DNA of the CDR3 is TGTGCCAGCAGTTCGCGGACAGGCATGAACACTGAAGCTTTCTTT. Amino acids: CASSSRTGMNTEAFF.

This clonotype appeared a few times. The chain couples TRBV10-3 to TRBJ1-6; possible D gene TRBD1, 5 bases. This CDR3 is built from 14 residues. Germline V CDR1 and CDR2: ENHRY, SYGVKD. Trimming removed 6 bases from V and 7 bases from J, with 13 bases in between. The CDR3 DNA reads TGTGCCATCAGGGGGACGGGGAGAAATTCACCCCTCCACTTT. This encodes CAIRGTGRNSPLHF.

This clonotype was found a few times. The rearrangement joins TRBV7-2 to TRBJ1-1; maybe TRBD1 (6 bases). From germline, CDR1 is SGHTA and CDR2 FQGNSA. Between the trimmed V and J ends, which lost 3 bases and 1 base, there was a span of 6 bases. The CDR3 loop spans 13 amino acids. CDR3 residues: CASSLGQNTEAFF. In DNA form, the CDR3 reads TGTGCCAGCAGCTTGGGACAGAACACTGAAGCTTTCTTT.

The chain joins TRBV12-3 or TRBV12-4 to TRBJ2-3, with D possibly being TRBD1 or TRBD2 (6 bases each). The V end lost 7 bases, the J end lost 10 bases, and 12 bases lay between the germline ends. The CDR3 is 11 residues long. The CDR3 nucleotides are TGTGCCAGCACCCAAGGGGGGTCGCAGTATTTT. This translates into CASTQGGSQYF.

The gene calls are TRBV6-1 and TRBJ2-7; the match to TRBD1 covers 9 bases. The V gene's germline CDR1 is MNHNS and CDR2 SASEGT. V dropped 6 bases and J dropped 6; count of bases not matched to a gene: 12. This CDR3 spans 15 amino acids. CDR3 sequence (DNA): TGTGCCAGCAGCGACACCGGGACAGGGCCAGGCGAGCAGTACTTC. This translates into CASSDTGTGPGEQYF.

V gene TRBV9 combines with J gene TRBJ1-6; D unclear. Germline values: CDR1 SGDLS, CDR2 YYNGEE. CDR3 size: 14 residues. V was trimmed by 0 bases and J by 9 bases, leaving 10 bases between them. CDR3 protein: CASSVGAEGSPLHF. In nucleotides, the CDR3 is TGTGCCAGCAGCGTAGGGGCAGAGGGTTCACCCCTCCACTTT.

The chain joins TRBV5-1 to TRBJ2-5; no clear D. Germline lookup yields CDR1 SGHRS and CDR2 YFSETQ. The V and J ends lost 1 base and 5 bases respectively, with 9 bases between them. CDR3 length equals 13 residues. CDR3 residues: CASSLWRSETQYF. CDR3 sequence (DNA): TGCGCCAGCAGCTTGTGGCGATCGGAGACCCAGTACTTC.

The gene calls are TRBV12-3 or TRBV12-4 and TRBJ1-4; D unclear. CDR3 size: 14 residues. Trimming shortened V by 7 bases and J by 8 bases, and 17 bases separated the two germline ends. The CDR3 loop is CASTLRPGEEKLFF. Written as DNA, the CDR3 is TGTGCCAGCACCCTACGGCCCGGAGAAGAAAAACTGTTTTTT.

The chain is built from TRBV7-9 and TRBJ1-6; TRBD1 matches 7 bases. Germline-derived CDR1 and CDR2 are SEHNR and FQNEAQ (reference sequence). The CDR3 extends over 14 amino acids. With 5 bases clipped from V and 8 bases from J, the junction kept 6 bases outside the gene matches. CDR3 loop: CASSQDRVDSPLHF. As DNA, the CDR3 is TGTGCCAGCAGCCAAGACAGGGTGGATTCACCCCTCCACTTT.

J is TRBJ2-3 and V is TRBV28; TRBD2 matches at 10 bases. The V segment lost 11 bases and the J segment 5 bases; nucleotides outside the gene matches: 13. The V gene's germline CDR1 is MDHEN and CDR2 SYDVKM. This CDR3 contains 15 residues. CDR3 residues: CAGSGTSAFEDTQYF. In nucleotides, the CDR3 is TGTGCCGGCTCCGGGACTAGCGCGTTCGAAGATACGCAGTATTTT.

This clonotype was recorded a few times. The rearrangement joins TRBV5-6 to TRBJ1-1; D is unclear. CDR3 size: 15 residues. Trimming removed 0 bases from V and 0 bases from J, with 9 bases in between. Germline V gene data show CDR1 as SGHDT and CDR2 as YYEEEE. CDR3 sequence: CASSLGPYMNTEAFF. DNA of the CDR3: TGTGCCAGCAGCTTGGGCCCGTACATGAACACTGAAGCTTTCTTT.

This clonotype turned up a few times. The chain combines TRBV7-2 with TRBJ1-3; D is unresolved. CDR3 length: 15 residues. V shed 6 bases and J shed 1 base, with 13 bases lying between them. Germline V lookup: CDR1 SGHTA, CDR2 FQGNSA. The DNA for the CDR3 is TGTGCCAGCAGTTCCCGGGCCGGGTCTGGAAACACCATATATTTT. It translates to CASSSRAGSGNTIYF.